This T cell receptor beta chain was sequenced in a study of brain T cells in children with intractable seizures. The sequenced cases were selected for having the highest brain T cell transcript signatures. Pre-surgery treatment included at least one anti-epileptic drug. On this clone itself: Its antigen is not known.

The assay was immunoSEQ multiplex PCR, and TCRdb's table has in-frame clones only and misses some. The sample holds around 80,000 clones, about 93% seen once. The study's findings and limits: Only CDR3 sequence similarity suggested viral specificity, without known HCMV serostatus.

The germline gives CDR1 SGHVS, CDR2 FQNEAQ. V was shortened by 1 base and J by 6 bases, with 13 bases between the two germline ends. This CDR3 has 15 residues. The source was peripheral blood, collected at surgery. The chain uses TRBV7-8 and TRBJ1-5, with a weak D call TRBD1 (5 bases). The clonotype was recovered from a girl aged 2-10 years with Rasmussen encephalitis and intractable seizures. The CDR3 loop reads CASSLVGGVGQPQHF. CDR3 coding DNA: TGTGCCAGCAGCTTAGTGGGGGGGGTCGGTCAGCCCCAGCATTTT.